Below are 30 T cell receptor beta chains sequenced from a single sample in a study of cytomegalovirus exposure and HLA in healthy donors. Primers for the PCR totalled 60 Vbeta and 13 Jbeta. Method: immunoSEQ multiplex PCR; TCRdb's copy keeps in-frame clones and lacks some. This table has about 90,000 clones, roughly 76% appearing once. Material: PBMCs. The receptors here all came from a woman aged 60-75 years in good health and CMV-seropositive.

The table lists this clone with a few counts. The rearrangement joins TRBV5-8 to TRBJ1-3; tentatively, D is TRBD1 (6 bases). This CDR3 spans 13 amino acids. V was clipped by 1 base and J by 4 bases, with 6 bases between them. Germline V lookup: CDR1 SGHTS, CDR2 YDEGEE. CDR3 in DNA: TGTGCCAGCAGCTTGACAGGGGGAAACACCATATATTTT. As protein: CASSLTGGNTIYF.

The CDR3 loop is CASSRPDRVGNEQYF. For the CDR3, the DNA is TGTGCCAGCAGCAGACCGGACAGGGTGGGAAACGAGCAGTACTTC. V gene TRBV5-4 combines with J gene TRBJ2-7, with TRBD1 identical over 8 bases. Unmatched junction bases numbered 11, after V lost 4 bases and J lost 5 bases. CDR1 SGHNT and CDR2 YYREEE come from the germline V gene (reference sequence). There are 15 residues in the CDR3.

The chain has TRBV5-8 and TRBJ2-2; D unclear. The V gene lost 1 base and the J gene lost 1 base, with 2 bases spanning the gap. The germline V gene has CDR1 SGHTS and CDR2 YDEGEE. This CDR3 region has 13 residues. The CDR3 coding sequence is TGTGCCAGCAGCTTGCGGAACACCGGGGAGCTGTTTTTT. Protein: CASSLRNTGELFF.

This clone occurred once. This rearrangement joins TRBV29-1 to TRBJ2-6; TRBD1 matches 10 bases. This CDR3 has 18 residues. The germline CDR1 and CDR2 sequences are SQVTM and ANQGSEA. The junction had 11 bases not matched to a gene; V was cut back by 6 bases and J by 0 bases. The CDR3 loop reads CSVAEPGTGVSGANVLTF. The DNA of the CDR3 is TGCAGCGTAGCTGAACCCGGGACAGGGGTCTCTGGGGCCAACGTCCTGACTTTC. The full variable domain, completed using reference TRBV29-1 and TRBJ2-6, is SAVISQKPSRDICQRGTSLTIQCQVDSQVTMMFWYRQQPGQSLTLIATANQGSEATYESGFVIDKFPISRPNLTFSTLTVSNMSPEDSSIYLCSVAEPGTGVSGANVLTFGAGSRLTVL.

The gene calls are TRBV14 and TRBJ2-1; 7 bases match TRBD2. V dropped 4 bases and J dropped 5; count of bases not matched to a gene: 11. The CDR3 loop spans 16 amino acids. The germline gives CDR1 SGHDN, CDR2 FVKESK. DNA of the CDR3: TGTGCCAGCAGCCCCCTTACCGGGACTACCGACAATGAGCAGTTCTTC. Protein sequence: CASSPLTGTTDNEQFF.

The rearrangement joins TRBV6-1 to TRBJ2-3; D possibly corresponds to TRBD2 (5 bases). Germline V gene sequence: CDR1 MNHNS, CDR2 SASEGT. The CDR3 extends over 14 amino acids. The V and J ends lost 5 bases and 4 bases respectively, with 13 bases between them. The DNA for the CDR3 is TGTGCCAGCAGTCTAGACGCAGCGGCAGATACGCAGTATTTT. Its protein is CASSLDAAADTQYF.

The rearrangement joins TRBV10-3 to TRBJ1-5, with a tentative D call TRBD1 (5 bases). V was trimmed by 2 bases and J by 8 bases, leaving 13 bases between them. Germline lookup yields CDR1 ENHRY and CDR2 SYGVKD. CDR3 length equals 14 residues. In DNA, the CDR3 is TGTGCCATCAGTGAGCCCCCCAGGGAAAAGCCCCAGCATTTT. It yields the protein CAISEPPREKPQHF.

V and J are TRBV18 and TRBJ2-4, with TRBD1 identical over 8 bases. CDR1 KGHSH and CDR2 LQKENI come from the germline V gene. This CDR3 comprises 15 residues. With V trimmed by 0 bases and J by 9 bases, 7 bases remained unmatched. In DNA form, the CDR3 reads TGTGCCAGCTCACCACCGGGGGGTACAGGGGGCATTCAGTACTTC. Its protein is CASSPPGGTGGIQYF.

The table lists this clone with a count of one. The CDR3 is CASSRGTGGDTQYF. DNA of the CDR3: TGCGCCAGCAGCCGTGGGACGGGGGGTGATACGCAGTATTTT. The V and J genes are TRBV5-1 and TRBJ2-3, with 7 bases matching TRBD2. CDR3 length equals 14 residues. The V segment lost 4 bases and the J segment 6 bases; nucleotides outside the gene matches: 8. Germline V gene lookup returns CDR1 SGHRS and CDR2 YFSETQ.

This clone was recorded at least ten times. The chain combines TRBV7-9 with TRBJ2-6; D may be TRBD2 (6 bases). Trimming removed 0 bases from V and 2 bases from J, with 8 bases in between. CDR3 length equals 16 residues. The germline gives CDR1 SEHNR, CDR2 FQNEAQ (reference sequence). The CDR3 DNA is TGTGCCAGCAGCTTAGCGGGCGGGGCTGGGGCCAACGTCCTGACTTTC. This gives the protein CASSLAGGAGANVLTF. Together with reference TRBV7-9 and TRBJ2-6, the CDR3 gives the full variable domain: DTGVSQNPRHKITKRGQNVTFRCDPISEHNRLYWYRQTLGQGPEFLTYFQNEAQLEKSRLLSDRFSAERPKGSFSTLEIQRTEQGDSAMYLCASSLAGGAGANVLTFGAGSRLTVL.

The CDR3 region is CASSVEGGVETEAFF. The CDR3 DNA follows: TGTGCCAGCAGCGTAGAGGGAGGGGTTGAGACTGAAGCTTTCTTT. The V call is TRBV9, the J call TRBJ1-1; the D gene is possibly TRBD1 (5 bases). The V end was cut by 0 bases, the J end by 5 bases, with 14 bases between. The CDR3 is 15 amino acids. CDR1 is SGDLS and CDR2 is YYNGEE in the germline V gene.

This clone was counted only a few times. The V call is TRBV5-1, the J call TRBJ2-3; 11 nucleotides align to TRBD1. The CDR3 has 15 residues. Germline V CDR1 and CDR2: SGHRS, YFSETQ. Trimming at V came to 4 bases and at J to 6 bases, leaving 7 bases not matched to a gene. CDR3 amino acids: CASSPGQGASDTQYF. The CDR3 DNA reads TGCGCCAGCAGCCCCGGACAGGGGGCATCGGATACGCAGTATTTT.

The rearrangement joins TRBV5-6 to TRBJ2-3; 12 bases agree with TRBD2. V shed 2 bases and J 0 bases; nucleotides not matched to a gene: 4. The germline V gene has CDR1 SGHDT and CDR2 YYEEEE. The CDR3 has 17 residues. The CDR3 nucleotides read TGTGCCAGCAGCTTAAGGACTAGCGGGACGAGCACAGATACGCAGTATTTT. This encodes CASSLRTSGTSTDTQYF.

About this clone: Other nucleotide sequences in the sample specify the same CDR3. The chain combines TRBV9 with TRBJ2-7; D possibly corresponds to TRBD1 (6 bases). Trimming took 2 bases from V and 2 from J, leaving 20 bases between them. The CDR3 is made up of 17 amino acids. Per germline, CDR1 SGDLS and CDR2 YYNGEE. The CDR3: CASSVEPGHNPTYEQYF. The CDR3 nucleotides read TGTGCCAGCAGCGTTGAACCGGGACACAATCCCACCTACGAGCAGTACTTC.

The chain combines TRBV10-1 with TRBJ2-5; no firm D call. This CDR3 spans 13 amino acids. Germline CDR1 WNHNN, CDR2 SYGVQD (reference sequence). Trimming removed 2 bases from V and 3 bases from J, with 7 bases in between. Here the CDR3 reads CASSELGKETQYF. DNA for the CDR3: TGCGCCAGCAGTGAGCTAGGCAAAGAGACCCAGTACTTC.

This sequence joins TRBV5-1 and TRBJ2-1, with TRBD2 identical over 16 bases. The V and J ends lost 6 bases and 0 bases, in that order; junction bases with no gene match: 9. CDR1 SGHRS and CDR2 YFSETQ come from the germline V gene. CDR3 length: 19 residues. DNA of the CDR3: TGCGCCAGCACGGGGACTAGCGGGAGGGAACGGAGCTCCTACAATGAGCAGTTCTTC. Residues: CASTGTSGRERSSYNEQFF.

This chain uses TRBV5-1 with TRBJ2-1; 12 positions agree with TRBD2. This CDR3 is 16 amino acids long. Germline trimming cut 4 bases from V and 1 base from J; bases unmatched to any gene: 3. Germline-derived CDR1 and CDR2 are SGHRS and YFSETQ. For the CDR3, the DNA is TGCGCCAGCAGCACCGGGACTAGCGGGTCCTACAATGAGCAGTTCTTC. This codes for CASSTGTSGSYNEQFF.

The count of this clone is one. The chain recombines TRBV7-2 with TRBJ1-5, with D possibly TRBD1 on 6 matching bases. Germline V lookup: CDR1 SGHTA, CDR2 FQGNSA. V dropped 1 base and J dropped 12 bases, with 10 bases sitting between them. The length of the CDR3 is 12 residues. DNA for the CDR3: TGTGCCAGCAGCTTAGTTGGGGGCGACCAGCATTTT. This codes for CASSLVGGDQHF. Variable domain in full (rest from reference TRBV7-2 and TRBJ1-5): GAGVSQSPSNKVTEKGKDVELRCDPISGHTALYWYRQSLGQGLEFLIYFQGNSAPDKSGLPSDRFSAERTGGSVSTLTIQRTQQEDSAVYLCASSLVGGDQHFGDGTRLSIL.

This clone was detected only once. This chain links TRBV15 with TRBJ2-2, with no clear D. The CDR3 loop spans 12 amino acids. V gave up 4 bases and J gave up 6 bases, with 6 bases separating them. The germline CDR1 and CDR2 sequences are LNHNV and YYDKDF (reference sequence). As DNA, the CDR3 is TGTGCCACCAGCAAGACTTCCGGGGAGCTGTTTTTT. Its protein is CATSKTSGELFF. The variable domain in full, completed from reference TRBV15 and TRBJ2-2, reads DAMVIQNPRYQVTQFGKPVTLSCSQTLNHNVMYWYQQKSSQAPKLLFHYYDKDFNNEADTPDNFQSRRPNTSFCFLDIRSPGLGDTAMYLCATSKTSGELFFGEGSRLTVL.

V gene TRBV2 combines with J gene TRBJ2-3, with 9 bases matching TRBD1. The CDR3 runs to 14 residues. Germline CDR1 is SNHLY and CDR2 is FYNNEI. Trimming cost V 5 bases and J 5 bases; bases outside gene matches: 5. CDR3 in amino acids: CASSPGTGLDTQYF. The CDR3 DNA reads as TGTGCCAGCAGTCCCGGGACAGGGTTAGATACGCAGTATTTT.

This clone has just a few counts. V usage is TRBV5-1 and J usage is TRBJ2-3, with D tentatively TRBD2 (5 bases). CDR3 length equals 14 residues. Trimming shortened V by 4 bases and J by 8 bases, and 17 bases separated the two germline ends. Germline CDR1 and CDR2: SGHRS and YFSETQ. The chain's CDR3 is CASSPDPGVGTQYF. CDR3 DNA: TGCGCCAGCAGCCCCGACCCCGGGGTTGGTACGCAGTATTTT.

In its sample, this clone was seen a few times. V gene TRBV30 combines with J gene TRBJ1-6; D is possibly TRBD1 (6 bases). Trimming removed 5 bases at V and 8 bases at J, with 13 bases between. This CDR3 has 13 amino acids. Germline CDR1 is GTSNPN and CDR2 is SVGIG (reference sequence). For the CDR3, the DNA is TGTGCCTGGGAACAGGGCCCCGATTCACCCCTCCACTTT. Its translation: CAWEQGPDSPLHF.

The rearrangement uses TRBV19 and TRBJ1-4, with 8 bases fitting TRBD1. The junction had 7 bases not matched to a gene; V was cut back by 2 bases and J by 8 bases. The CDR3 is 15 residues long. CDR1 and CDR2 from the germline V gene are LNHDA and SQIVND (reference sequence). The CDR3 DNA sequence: TGTGCCAGTAGTATATCCGACAGGGGAGACGAAAAACTGTTTTTT. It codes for CASSISDRGDEKLFF.

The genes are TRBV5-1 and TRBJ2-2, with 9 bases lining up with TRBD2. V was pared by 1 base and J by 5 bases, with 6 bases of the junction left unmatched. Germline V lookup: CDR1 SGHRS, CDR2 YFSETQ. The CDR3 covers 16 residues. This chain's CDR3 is CASSLIAGVGTGELFF. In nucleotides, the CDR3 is TGCGCCAGCAGCTTGATAGCGGGAGTAGGGACCGGGGAGCTGTTTTTT. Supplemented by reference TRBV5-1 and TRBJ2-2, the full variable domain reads KAGVTQTPRYLIKTRGQQVTLSCSPISGHRSVSWYQQTPGQGLQFLFEYFSETQRNKGNFPGRFSGRQFSNSRSEMNVSTLELGDSALYLCASSLIAGVGTGELFFGEGSRLTVL.

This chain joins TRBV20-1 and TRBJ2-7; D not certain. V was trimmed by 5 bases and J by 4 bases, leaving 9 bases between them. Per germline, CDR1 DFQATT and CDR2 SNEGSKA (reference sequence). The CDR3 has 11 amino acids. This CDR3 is CSAVRQYEQYF. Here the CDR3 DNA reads TGCAGTGCTGTCAGGCAGTACGAGCAGTACTTC.

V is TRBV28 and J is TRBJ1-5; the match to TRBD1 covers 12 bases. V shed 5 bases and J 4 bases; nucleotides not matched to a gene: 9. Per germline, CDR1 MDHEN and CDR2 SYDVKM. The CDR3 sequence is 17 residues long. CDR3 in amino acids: CASSPTGTGGGNQPQHF. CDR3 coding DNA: TGTGCCAGCAGTCCCACCGGGACAGGGGGCGGGAATCAGCCCCAGCATTTT.

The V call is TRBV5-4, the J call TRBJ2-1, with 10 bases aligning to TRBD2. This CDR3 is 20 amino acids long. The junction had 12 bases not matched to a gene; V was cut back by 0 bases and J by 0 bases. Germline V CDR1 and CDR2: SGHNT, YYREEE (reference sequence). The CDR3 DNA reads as TGTGCCAGCAGCTTGGCGGGTCGGACTAGCGGAACTAGCTCCTACAATGAGCAGTTCTTC. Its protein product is CASSLAGRTSGTSSYNEQFF. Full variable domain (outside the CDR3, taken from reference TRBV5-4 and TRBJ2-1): ETGVTQSPTHLIKTRGQQVTLRCSSQSGHNTVSWYQQALGQGPQFIFQYYREEENGRGNFPPRFSGLQFPNYSSELNVNALELDDSALYLCASSLAGRTSGTSSYNEQFFGPGTRLTVL.

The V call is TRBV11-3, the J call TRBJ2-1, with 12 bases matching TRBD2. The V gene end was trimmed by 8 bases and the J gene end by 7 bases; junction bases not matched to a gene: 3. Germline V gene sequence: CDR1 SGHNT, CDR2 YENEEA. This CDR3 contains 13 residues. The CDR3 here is CASQTSGSNEQFF. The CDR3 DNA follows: TGTGCCAGCCAGACTAGCGGGAGTAATGAGCAGTTCTTC.

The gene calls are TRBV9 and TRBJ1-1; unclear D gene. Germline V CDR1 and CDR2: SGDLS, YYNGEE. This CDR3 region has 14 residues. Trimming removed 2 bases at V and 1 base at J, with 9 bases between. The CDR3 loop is CASSVWAGNTEAFF. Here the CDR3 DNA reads TGTGCCAGCAGCGTCTGGGCGGGGAACACTGAAGCTTTCTTT.

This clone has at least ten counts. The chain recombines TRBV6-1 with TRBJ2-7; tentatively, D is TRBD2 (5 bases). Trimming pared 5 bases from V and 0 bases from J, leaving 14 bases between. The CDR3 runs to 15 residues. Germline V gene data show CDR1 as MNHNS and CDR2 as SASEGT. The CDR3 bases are TGTGCCAGCAGTCCCCAGAAGAGGGCCTCCTACGAGCAGTACTTC. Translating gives CASSPQKRASYEQYF.